This TCR beta chain was recovered during a study of type 1 regulatory T cells. About the study: T-allo10 is a Tr1-enriched, alloantigen-specific CD4 T cell product made in vitro.

By sample share, this clonotype is medium-sized (0.01 to 0.1%). What it binds is not known. V shed 7 bases and J shed 5 bases, with 14 bases lying between them. The CDR3 runs to 13 residues. CDR1 is LGHDT, CDR2 YNNKEL, per germline (reference sequence). The graft donor-derived T-allo10 cells reportedly recognize host alloantigens, are anergic, and suppress alloantigen-specifically. Each CDR3 protein is one row after TCRdb ran MiXCR on the reads. Among roughly 25,000 distinct CDR3 sequences listed, over 55% were seen once. This TCR derives from a human donor in good health. V usage is TRBV3-1 and J usage is TRBJ2-5; D gene uncertain. Sample: cultured T cells, either the whole culture or a sorted T cell fraction (not recorded which). Subset indicated: Tr1-enriched cell product generated in vitro against host alloantigens. DNA of the CDR3: TGTGCCAGCAACACTATTCTTTCGGAGACCCAGTACTTC. Translation gives CASNTILSETQYF.